This T cell receptor beta chain was recovered during a study of T cells after yellow fever vaccination. TCRdb used MiXCR to reprocess the 5' RACE reads, holding one entry per CDR3 protein. The sample includes about 500,000 distinct CDR3 sequences, roughly a sixth of them seen just once. This clonotype showed up just a few times. Germline V gene data show CDR1 as MNHNS and CDR2 as SASEGT. CDR3 length: 16 residues. Unmatched junction bases numbered 11, after V lost 5 bases and J lost 5 bases. This specimen consisted of PBMCs, obtained around 5 days after the first yellow fever vaccination. The clonotype comes from a young man who received the YFV17D yellow fever vaccine. The chain is built from TRBV6-1 and TRBJ2-7; 11 nucleotides line up with TRBD2. CDR3 in DNA: TGTGCCAGCAGTCCTGGTCTAGCGGGGGGTGGCAACGAGCAGTACTTC. Encoded protein: CASSPGLAGGGNEQYF.